This TCR beta chain came from a study of blood T cell repertoires in COVID-19. Study summary: Acute and convalescent COVID-19 samples came from the United States, Italy and Spain.

Assay: immunoSEQ multiplex PCR; the TCRdb copy retains only in-frame clones and omits some. Seen here are about 280,000 clones, 80% to 90% observed once, and the top ten hold 8% to 13%. The CDR3 totals 11 residues. Germline lookup yields CDR1 MNHEY and CDR2 SVGEGT. V was cut by 8 bases and J by 7 bases, with 9 bases left in between. The specimen was peripheral blood. The clonotype was recovered from a woman in her sixties or seventies with acute or convalescent COVID-19. V usage is TRBV6-2 or TRBV6-3 and J usage is TRBJ2-1, with D unresolved. The CDR3 coding sequence is TGTGCCAGCTGCCGTCAGAATGAGCAGTTCTTC. Protein product: CASCRQNEQFF.